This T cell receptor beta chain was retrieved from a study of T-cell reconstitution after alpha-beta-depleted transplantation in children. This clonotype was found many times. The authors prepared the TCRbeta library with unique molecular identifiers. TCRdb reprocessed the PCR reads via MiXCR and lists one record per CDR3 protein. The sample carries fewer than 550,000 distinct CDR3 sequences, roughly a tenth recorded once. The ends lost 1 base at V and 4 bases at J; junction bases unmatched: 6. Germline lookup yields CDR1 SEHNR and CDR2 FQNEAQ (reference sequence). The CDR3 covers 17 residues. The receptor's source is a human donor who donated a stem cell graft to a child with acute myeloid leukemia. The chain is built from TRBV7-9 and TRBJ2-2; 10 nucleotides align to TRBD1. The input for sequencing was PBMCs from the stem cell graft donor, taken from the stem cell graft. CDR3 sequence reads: CASSLVRDRGITGELFF. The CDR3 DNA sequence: TGTGCCAGCAGCTTAGTCCGGGACAGGGGAATCACCGGGGAGCTGTTTTTT.